The next 27 T cell receptor beta chains were all read from a single sample in a study of shared clonotypes between healthy human individuals. Produced via immunoSEQ multiplex PCR; TCRdb's table is partial and in-frame only. The sample yields roughly 2.2 million clones, 80% to 95% seen once. Input material: naive CD4+ T cells from PBMCs. Subset defined: CD45RA+ positively selected. These receptors originate from a man younger than 35 in good health. Some clones in this sample may be carry-over from other donors' samples.

V gene TRBV28 combines with J gene TRBJ2-1; TRBD1 or TRBD2 may be the D gene (6 bases each). Germline V CDR1 and CDR2: MDHEN, SYDVKM. Trimming stripped 5 bases from V and 4 bases from J, with 15 bases between. This CDR3 comprises 15 residues. DNA for the CDR3: TGTGCCAGCAGTCCGGACAAAGGGGGGTACAATGAGCAGTTCTTC. Translating gives CASSPDKGGYNEQFF.

This rearrangement joins TRBV6-1 to TRBJ2-5; 12 positions agree with TRBD2. This CDR3 is 20 amino acids long. The germline CDR1 and CDR2 sequences are MNHNS and SASEGT. The ends lost 4 bases at V and 2 bases at J; junction bases unmatched: 17. CDR3 sequence: CASSAGRTSGKAGGQETQYF. As DNA, the CDR3 is TGTGCCAGCAGTGCGGGTCGGACTAGCGGGAAGGCGGGGGGGCAAGAGACCCAGTACTTC.

The chain joins TRBV7-2 to TRBJ2-5; 11 bases are shared with TRBD2. From germline, CDR1 is SGHTA and CDR2 FQGNSA. This CDR3 is 17 amino acids long. With 5 bases clipped from V and 4 bases from J, the junction kept 12 bases outside the gene matches. This chain's CDR3 is CASSLQTASGRTETQYF. CDR3 nucleotide sequence: TGTGCCAGCAGCCTCCAGACCGCTAGCGGGAGGACAGAGACCCAGTACTTC.

This clone was seen only a few times. The genes are TRBV7-9 and TRBJ2-2; 8 bases are shared with TRBD2. Germline values: CDR1 SEHNR, CDR2 FQNEAQ (reference sequence). This CDR3 spans 16 amino acids. The junction had 7 bases not matched to a gene; V was cut back by 3 bases and J by 4 bases. CDR3 bases: TGTGCCAGCAGCTTCCGGGGGGGGTTACTCACCGGGGAGCTGTTTTTT. It translates to CASSFRGGLLTGELFF.

The V call is TRBV20-1, the J call TRBJ1-2; D not resolved. The V end lost 3 bases, the J end lost 7 bases, and 6 bases lay between the germline ends. CDR3 length equals 10 residues. Per the germline V gene, CDR1 is DFQATT and CDR2 is SNEGSKA (reference sequence). CDR3 amino acids: CSASKRGYTF. The CDR3 DNA follows: TGCAGTGCTAGCAAGCGTGGCTACACCTTC.

This rearrangement joins TRBV5-8 to TRBJ1-5; D call uncertain. The CDR3 totals 13 residues. The V gene lost 3 bases and the J gene lost 4 bases, with 8 bases spanning the gap. CDR1 is SGHTS and CDR2 is YDEGEE in the germline V gene. DNA of the CDR3: TGTGCCAGCAGCTCCAGAGTTAATCAGCCCCAGCATTTT. It is translated as CASSSRVNQPQHF.

A remark on this clone: Other DNA sequences in the same sample also yield this CDR3. The V gene is TRBV18, the J gene TRBJ2-3; no firm D call. Trimming removed 0 bases at V and 5 bases at J, with 6 bases between. The germline V gene encodes CDR1 KGHSH and CDR2 LQKENI. The CDR3 is 13 amino acids. CDR3 sequence reads: CASSPPAGDTQYF. CDR3 in DNA: TGTGCCAGCTCACCACCGGCCGGAGATACGCAGTATTTT.

The V and J genes are TRBV6-6 and TRBJ1-5; tentative D call: TRBD1 (5 bases). Trimming cost V 6 bases and J 3 bases, with 12 bases left between them. The length of the CDR3 is 14 residues. CDR1 is MNHNY, CDR2 SVGAGI, per germline (reference sequence). CDR3 loop: CASSLTGVNQPQHF. The CDR3 DNA follows: TGTGCCAGCAGCCTTACAGGTGTCAATCAGCCCCAGCATTTT.

The V gene is TRBV28, the J gene TRBJ1-1; perhaps TRBD1 as D (6 bases). The length of the CDR3 is 15 residues. The germline gives CDR1 MDHEN, CDR2 SYDVKM. Trimming pared 2 bases from V and 1 base from J, leaving 11 bases between. CDR3 sequence: CASSLGGARNTEAFF. CDR3 DNA sequence: TGTGCCAGCAGTTTAGGGGGGGCAAGGAACACTGAAGCTTTCTTT.

On this clone itself: Other nucleotide sequences in the sample specify the same CDR3. V and J are TRBV5-1 and TRBJ2-5, with 8 bases identical to TRBD2. CDR1 SGHRS and CDR2 YFSETQ come from the germline V gene. This CDR3 has 15 residues. After removal of 0 bases from V and 2 bases from J, the junction contained 3 bases not matched to a gene. The DNA for the CDR3 is TGCGCCAGCAGCTTGGTTACTAGCGGACAAGAGACCCAGTACTTC. It is translated as CASSLVTSGQETQYF.

The chain uses TRBV30 and TRBJ1-6; maybe TRBD1 (6 bases). CDR3 length equals 13 residues. V lost 3 bases to trimming and J lost 10 bases, with 13 bases between them. CDR1 is GTSNPN, CDR2 SVGIG, per germline (reference sequence). The chain's CDR3 is CAWRQGGESPLHF. For the CDR3, the DNA is TGTGCCTGGAGACAGGGAGGGGAGTCACCCCTCCACTTT.

V usage is TRBV30 and J usage is TRBJ2-7; perhaps TRBD1 as D (5 bases). The CDR3 loop spans 15 amino acids. CDR1 is GTSNPN, CDR2 SVGIG, per germline (reference sequence). Trimming removed 5 bases at V and 5 bases at J, with 22 bases between. In DNA form, the CDR3 reads TGTGCCTGGCGGCAGGGTAGTGTTCCTCTCGACGAGCAGTACTTC. Its protein is CAWRQGSVPLDEQYF.

The J gene is TRBJ2-7, the V gene TRBV2; D is perhaps TRBD1 or TRBD2 (5 bases each). Trimming removed 8 bases from V and 3 bases from J, with 20 bases in between. Looked up from germline, CDR1 is SNHLY and CDR2 is FYNNEI. The CDR3 sequence is 15 residues long. Written as DNA, the CDR3 is TGTGCCAGCTCTATCACCGGGGCCTCGGGCTACGAGCAGTACTTC. This gives the protein CASSITGASGYEQYF.

The chain is built from TRBV5-1 and TRBJ1-2, with 9 bases fitting TRBD1. Germline-derived CDR1 and CDR2 are SGHRS and YFSETQ. The ends lost 2 bases at V and 4 bases at J; junction bases unmatched: 9. The CDR3 spans 16 residues. The DNA of the CDR3 is TGCGCCAGCAGCTTAGAAACAGGGGGCGCTAGCTATGGCTACACCTTC. It translates to CASSLETGGASYGYTF.

In DNA form, the CDR3 reads TGCGCCAGCAGCCCTCACAGGGGGCTAAGGGAAGCTTTCTTT. It specifies CASSPHRGLREAFF. The chain uses TRBV4-1 and TRBJ1-1; 9 bases fit TRBD1. This CDR3 contains 14 residues. The V and J ends lost 4 bases and 8 bases, in that order; junction bases with no gene match: 8. From germline, CDR1 is MGHRA and CDR2 YSYEKL.

The gene calls are TRBV19 and TRBJ2-7; TRBD2 might be the D (6 bases). The V and J ends lost 6 bases and 3 bases respectively, with 12 bases between them. The CDR3 covers 13 residues. Germline loops: CDR1 LNHDA, CDR2 SQIVND (reference sequence). This chain's CDR3 is CASRRGFGYEQYF. The CDR3 region has the DNA TGTGCCAGTAGGCGGGGTTTCGGCTACGAGCAGTACTTC.

The chain is built from TRBV5-1 and TRBJ1-1, with D hard to call. V was pared by 2 bases and J by 0 bases, with 8 bases between. Germline V CDR1 and CDR2: SGHRS, YFSETQ. This CDR3 comprises 14 residues. This CDR3 is CASSFLELNTEAFF. CDR3 bases: TGCGCCAGCAGCTTTCTGGAGTTGAACACTGAAGCTTTCTTT.

The chain couples TRBV7-9 to TRBJ1-6, with 7 bases matching TRBD1. CDR1 and CDR2 from the germline V gene are SEHNR and FQNEAQ (reference sequence). The CDR3 has 14 amino acids. With 5 bases clipped from V and 9 bases from J, the junction kept 7 bases outside the gene matches. Here the CDR3 DNA reads TGTGCCAGCAGCCTGGACAGGTGGACTTCACCCCTCCACTTT. Translating gives CASSLDRWTSPLHF.

This clone occurred once. The V call is TRBV27, the J call TRBJ1-2; no reliable D call. Germline V gene sequence: CDR1 MNHEY, CDR2 SMNVEV (reference sequence). Trimming took off 2 bases at V and 4 bases at J, with 17 bases between the two ends. The CDR3 totals 16 residues. The CDR3 loop is CASSLNRPSRGYGYTF. The DNA of the CDR3 is TGTGCCAGCAGTTTAAATCGTCCCAGTAGAGGCTATGGCTACACCTTC.

The V call is TRBV18, the J call TRBJ2-3, with D unresolved. This CDR3 comprises 16 residues. Germline CDR1 and CDR2: KGHSH and LQKENI. Trimming cost V 4 bases and J 4 bases, with 18 bases left between them. The DNA of the CDR3 is TGTGCCAGCTCACGGCTCAGTTCCCCTATCCCAGATACGCAGTATTTT. Residues: CASSRLSSPIPDTQYF. The whole variable domain, filled in from reference TRBV18 and TRBJ2-3, reads NAGVMQNPRHLVRRRGQEARLRCSPMKGHSHVYWYRQLPEEGLKFMVYLQKENIIDESGMPKERFSAEFPKEGPSILRIQQVVRGDSAAYFCASSRLSSPIPDTQYFGPGTRLTVL.

This chain links TRBV27 with TRBJ1-6, with 7 bases that match TRBD1. The junction had 13 bases not matched to a gene; V was cut back by 7 bases and J by 1 base. This CDR3 contains 18 residues. The V gene's germline CDR1 is MNHEY and CDR2 SMNVEV (reference sequence). CDR3: CASTGGQGVGSYNSPLHF. For the CDR3, the DNA is TGTGCCAGCACCGGAGGGCAGGGGGTCGGGTCCTATAATTCACCCCTCCACTTT.

V is TRBV18 and J is TRBJ1-5, with TRBD1 matching 9 bases. The CDR3 totals 16 residues. Looked up from germline, CDR1 is KGHSH and CDR2 is LQKENI. V lost 3 bases, J lost 5 bases, and 8 bases stayed unmatched. For the CDR3, the DNA is TGTGCCAGCTCACCTACACAGGGGGCTGGGGATCAGCCCCAGCATTTT. Its protein is CASSPTQGAGDQPQHF.

V is TRBV19 and J is TRBJ1-3; 7 positions agree with TRBD1. Germline V lookup: CDR1 LNHDA, CDR2 SQIVND (reference sequence). The V and J ends lost 8 bases and 0 bases, in that order; junction bases with no gene match: 7. The CDR3 sequence is 15 residues long. CDR3 coding DNA: TGTGCCAGTGGTAGGGGGCCCGACTCTGGAAACACCATATATTTT. Protein product: CASGRGPDSGNTIYF.

This clone has just one count. The CDR3 coding sequence is TGTGCCAGCAGGCACGCTGCCAGGGGTCGGAACACTGAAGCTTTCTTT. The encoded protein is CASRHAARGRNTEAFF. V gene TRBV25-1 combines with J gene TRBJ1-1; possible D gene TRBD1, 6 bases. In germline, CDR1 is MGHDK, CDR2 SYGVNS. The CDR3 consists of 16 residues. Trimming took 6 bases from V and 1 from J, leaving 18 bases between them.

With regard to this clone: At one boundary the junction diverges from the germline segment, which might be a read error. This rearrangement joins TRBV28 to TRBJ2-1; tentatively, D is TRBD1 (6 bases). The germline V gene encodes CDR1 MDHEN and CDR2 SYDVKM. This CDR3 comprises 14 residues. This CDR3 reads CASGFGGLYNEQFF. The DNA of the CDR3 is TGTGCCAGCGGTTTTGGGGGCTTGTACAATGAGCAGTTCTTC.

The chain has TRBV13 and TRBJ2-2; D is unclear. V lost 1 base, J lost 2 bases, and 5 bases lay in between. The CDR3 covers 14 residues. Germline V CDR1 and CDR2: PRHDT, FYEKMQ (reference sequence). This chain's CDR3 is CASSLVRNTGELFF. In nucleotides, the CDR3 is TGTGCCAGCAGCTTAGTCCGAAACACCGGGGAGCTGTTTTTT.

The gene calls are TRBV5-1 and TRBJ1-1, with unresolved D. CDR3 length: 15 amino acids. V was trimmed by 2 bases and J by 5 bases, leaving 16 bases between them. The germline CDR1 and CDR2 sequences are SGHRS and YFSETQ. The CDR3 sequence: CASSFSEGGRTEAFF. The CDR3 DNA reads as TGCGCCAGCAGCTTTTCCGAGGGAGGAAGGACTGAAGCTTTCTTT.